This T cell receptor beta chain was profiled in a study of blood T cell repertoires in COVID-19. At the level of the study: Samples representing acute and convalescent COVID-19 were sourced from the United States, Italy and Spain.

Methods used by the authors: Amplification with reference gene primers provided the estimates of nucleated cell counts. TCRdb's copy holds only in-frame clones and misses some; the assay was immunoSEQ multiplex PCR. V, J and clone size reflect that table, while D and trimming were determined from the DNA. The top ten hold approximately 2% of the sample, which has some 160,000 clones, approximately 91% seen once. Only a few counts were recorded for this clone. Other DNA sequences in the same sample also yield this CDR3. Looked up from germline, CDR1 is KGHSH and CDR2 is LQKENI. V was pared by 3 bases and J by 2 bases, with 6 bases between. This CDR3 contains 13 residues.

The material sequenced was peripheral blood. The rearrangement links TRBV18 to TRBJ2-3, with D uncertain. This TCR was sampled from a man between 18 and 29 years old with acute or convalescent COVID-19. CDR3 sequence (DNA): TGTGCCAGCTCACCGTCACTCACAGATACGCAGTATTTT. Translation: CASSPSLTDTQYF.